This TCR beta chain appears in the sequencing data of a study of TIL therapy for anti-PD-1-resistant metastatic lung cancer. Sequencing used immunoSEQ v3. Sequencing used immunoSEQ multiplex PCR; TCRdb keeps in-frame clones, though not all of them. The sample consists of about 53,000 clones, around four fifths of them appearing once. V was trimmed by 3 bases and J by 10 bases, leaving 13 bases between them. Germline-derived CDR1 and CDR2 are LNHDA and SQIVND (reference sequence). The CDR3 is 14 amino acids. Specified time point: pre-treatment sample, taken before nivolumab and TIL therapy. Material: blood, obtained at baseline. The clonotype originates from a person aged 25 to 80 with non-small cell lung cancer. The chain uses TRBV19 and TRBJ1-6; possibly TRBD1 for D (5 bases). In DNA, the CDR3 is TGTGCCAGTAGTATCCAGGGAGCGCGCTCACCCCTCCACTTT. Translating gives CASSIQGARSPLHF.